This TCR beta chain was sequenced for a study of blood T cells in healthy people across ages. For the study at large: When template switching was applied, about one barcoded beta molecule was captured per two T cells.

Notes on this clonotype: The antigen is undetermined.

A second PCR of 7 to 11 cycles used a sample-barcoded 5' primer and a J-beta primer mix. TCRdb called the 5' RACE reads again in MiXCR, with one record for every CDR3 protein. The sample lists about 1.1 million distinct CDR3 sequences, 35% to 40% occurring once. From germline, CDR1 is SGHKS and CDR2 YYEKEE (reference sequence). V lost 0 bases, J lost 7 bases, and 10 bases lay in between. The CDR3 has 13 amino acids. General study results and limits: Naive T cell percentage and TCR beta diversity correlated strongly. What prevented conclusive comparison of naive and antigen-experienced cells was that PBMCs were unsorted.

Donors gave roughly 10 milliliters of peripheral blood apiece. The chain joins TRBV5-5 to TRBJ1-2, with D maybe TRBD1 (5 bases). This clonotype originated in a man aged 18-30 years in good health. Sequenced input: blood. The CDR3 sequence: CASSLGPGPGYTF. CDR3 DNA sequence: TGTGCCAGCAGCTTGGGTCCAGGGCCTGGCTACACCTTC.